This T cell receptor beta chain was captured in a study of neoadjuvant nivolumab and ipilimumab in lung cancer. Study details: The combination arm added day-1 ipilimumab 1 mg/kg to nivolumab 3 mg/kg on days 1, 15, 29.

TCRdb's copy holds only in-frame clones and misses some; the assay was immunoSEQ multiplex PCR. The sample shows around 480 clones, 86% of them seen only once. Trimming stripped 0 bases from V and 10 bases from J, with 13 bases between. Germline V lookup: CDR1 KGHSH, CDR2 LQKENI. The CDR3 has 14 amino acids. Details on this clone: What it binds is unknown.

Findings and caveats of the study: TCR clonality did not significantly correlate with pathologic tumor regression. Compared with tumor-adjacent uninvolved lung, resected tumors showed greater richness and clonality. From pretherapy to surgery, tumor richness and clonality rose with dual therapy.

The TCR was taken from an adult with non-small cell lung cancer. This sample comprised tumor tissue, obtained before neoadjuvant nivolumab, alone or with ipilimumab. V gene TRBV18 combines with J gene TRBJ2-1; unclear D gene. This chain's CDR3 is CASSPPTTWYEQFF. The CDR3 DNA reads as TGTGCCAGCTCACCACCGACCACCTGGTACGAGCAGTTCTTC.